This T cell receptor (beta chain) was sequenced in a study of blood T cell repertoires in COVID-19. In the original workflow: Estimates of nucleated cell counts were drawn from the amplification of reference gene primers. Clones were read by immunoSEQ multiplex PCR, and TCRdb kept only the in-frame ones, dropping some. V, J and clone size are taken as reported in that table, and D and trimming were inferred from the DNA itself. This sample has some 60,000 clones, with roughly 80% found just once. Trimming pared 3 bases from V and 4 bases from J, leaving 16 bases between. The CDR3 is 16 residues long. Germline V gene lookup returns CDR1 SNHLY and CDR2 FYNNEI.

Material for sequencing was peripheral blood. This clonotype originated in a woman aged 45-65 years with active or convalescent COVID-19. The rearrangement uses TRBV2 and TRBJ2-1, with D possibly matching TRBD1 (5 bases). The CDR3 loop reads CASSDQTIGAYNEQFF. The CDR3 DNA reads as TGTGCCAGCAGTGACCAAACGATAGGGGCTTACAATGAGCAGTTCTTC.